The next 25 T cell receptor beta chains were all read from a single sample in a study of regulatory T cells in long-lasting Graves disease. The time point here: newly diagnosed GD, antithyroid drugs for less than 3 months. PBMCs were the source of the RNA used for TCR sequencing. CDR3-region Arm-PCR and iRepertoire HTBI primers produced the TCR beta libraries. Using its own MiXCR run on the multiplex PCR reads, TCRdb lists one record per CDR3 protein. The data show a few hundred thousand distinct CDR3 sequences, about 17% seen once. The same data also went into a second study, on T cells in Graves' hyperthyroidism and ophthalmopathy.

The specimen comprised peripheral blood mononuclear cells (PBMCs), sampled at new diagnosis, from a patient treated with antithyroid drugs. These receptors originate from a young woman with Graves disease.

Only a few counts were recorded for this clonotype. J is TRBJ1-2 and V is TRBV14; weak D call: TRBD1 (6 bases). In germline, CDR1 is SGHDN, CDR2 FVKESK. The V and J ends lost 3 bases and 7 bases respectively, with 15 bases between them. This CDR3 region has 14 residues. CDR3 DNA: TGTGCCAGCAGCCAGATCCCTCGGGGGGCTGGCTACACCTTC. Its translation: CASSQIPRGAGYTF. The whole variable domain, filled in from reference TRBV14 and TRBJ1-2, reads EAGVTQFPSHSVIEKGQTVTLRCDPISGHDNLYWYRRVMGKEIKFLLHFVKESKQDESGMPNNRFLAERTGGTYSTLKVQPAELEDSGVYFCASSQIPRGAGYTFGSGTRLTVV.

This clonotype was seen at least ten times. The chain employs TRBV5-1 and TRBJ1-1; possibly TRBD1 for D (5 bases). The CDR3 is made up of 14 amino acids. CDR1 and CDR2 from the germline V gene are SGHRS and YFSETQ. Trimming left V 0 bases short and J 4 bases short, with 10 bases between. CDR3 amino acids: CASSLEGASTEAFF. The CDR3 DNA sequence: TGCGCCAGCAGCTTGGAAGGGGCGAGCACTGAAGCTTTCTTT. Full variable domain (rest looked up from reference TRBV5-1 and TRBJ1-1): KAGVTQTPRYLIKTRGQQVTLSCSPISGHRSVSWYQQTPGQGLQFLFEYFSETQRNKGNFPGRFSGRQFSNSRSEMNVSTLELGDSALYLCASSLEGASTEAFFGQGTRLTVV.

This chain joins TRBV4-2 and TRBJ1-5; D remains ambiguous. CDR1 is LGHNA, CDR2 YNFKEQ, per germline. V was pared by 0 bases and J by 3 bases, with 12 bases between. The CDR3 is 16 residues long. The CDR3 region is CASSQDKEPYNQPQHF. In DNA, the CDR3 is TGTGCCAGCAGCCAAGACAAGGAGCCGTACAATCAGCCCCAGCATTTT.

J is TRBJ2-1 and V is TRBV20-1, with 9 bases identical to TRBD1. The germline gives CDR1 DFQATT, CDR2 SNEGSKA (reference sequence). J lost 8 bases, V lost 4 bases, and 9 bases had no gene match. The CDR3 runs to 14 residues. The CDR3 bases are TGCAGTGCTATCGGGACAGGGAGGTGGGATGAGCAGTTCTTC. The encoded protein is CSAIGTGRWDEQFF.

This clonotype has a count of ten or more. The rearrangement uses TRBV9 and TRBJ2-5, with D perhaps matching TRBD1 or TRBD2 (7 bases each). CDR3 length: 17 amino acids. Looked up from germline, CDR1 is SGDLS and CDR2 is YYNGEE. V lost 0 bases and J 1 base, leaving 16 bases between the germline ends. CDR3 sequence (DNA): TGTGCCAGCAGCGTAGATCCTCAGGGGGGGACCCAAGAGACCCAGTACTTC. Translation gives CASSVDPQGGTQETQYF. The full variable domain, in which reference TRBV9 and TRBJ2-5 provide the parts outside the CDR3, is DSGVTQTPKHLITATGQRVTLRCSPRSGDLSVYWYQQSLDQGLQFLIQYYNGEERAKGNILERFSAQQFPDLHSELNLSSLELGDSALYFCASSVDPQGGTQETQYFGPGTRLLVL.

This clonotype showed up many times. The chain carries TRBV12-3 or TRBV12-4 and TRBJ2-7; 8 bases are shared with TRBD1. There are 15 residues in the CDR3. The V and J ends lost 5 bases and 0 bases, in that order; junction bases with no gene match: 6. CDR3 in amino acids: CASSGGQGSSYEQYF. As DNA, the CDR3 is TGTGCCAGCAGTGGCGGACAGGGCAGCTCCTACGAGCAGTACTTC.

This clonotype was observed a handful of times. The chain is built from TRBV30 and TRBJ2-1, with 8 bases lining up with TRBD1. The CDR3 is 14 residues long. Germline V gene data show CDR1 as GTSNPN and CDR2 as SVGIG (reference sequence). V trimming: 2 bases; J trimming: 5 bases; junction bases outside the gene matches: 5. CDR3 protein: CAWSPGQGDNEQFF. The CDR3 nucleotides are TGTGCCTGGAGTCCAGGACAGGGCGACAATGAGCAGTTCTTC.

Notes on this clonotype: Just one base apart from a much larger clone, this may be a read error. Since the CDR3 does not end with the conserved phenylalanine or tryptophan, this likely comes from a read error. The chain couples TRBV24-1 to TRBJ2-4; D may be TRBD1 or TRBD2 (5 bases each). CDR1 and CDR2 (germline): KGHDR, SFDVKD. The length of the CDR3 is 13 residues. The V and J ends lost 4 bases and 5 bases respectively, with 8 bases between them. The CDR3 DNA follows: TGTGCCACCAGTGAGGGACCGGAAAACATTCAGTACTTA. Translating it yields CATSEGPENIQYL.

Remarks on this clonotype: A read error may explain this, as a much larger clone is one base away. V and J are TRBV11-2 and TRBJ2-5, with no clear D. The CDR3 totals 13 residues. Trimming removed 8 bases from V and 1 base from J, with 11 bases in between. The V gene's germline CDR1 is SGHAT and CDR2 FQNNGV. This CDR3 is CASGFFPQETQYF. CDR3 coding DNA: TGTGCCAGCGGTTTTTTTCCCCAAGAGACCCAGTACTTC.

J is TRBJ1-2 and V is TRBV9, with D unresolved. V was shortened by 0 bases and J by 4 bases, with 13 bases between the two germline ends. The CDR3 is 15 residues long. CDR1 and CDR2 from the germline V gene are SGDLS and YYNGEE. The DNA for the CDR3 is TGTGCCAGCAGCGTAGTGGGAGGGCTAACCTATGGCTACACCTTC. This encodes CASSVVGGLTYGYTF.

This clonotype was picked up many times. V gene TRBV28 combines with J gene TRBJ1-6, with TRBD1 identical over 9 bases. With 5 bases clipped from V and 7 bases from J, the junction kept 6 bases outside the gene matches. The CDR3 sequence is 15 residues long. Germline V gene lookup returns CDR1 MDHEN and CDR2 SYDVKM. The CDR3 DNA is TGTGCCAGCAGTCGGGGACAGGGCGGAAATTCACCCCTCCACTTT. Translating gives CASSRGQGGNSPLHF. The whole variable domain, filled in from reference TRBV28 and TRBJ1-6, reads DVKVTQSSRYLVKRTGEKVFLECVQDMDHENMFWYRQDPGLGLRLIYFSYDVKMKEKGDIPEGYSVSREKKERFSLILESASTNQTSMYLCASSRGQGGNSPLHFGNGTRLTVT.

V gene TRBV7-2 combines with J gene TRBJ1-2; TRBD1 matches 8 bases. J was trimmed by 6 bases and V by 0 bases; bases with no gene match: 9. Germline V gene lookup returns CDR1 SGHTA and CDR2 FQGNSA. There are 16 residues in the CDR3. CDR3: CASSLAYRTGKHGYTF. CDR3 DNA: TGTGCCAGCAGCTTAGCTTACCGGACAGGGAAGCATGGCTACACCTTC.

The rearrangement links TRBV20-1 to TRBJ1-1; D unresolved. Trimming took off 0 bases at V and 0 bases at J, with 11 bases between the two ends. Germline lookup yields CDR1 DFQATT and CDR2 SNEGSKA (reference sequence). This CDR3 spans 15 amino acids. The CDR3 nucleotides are TGCAGTGCTAGAGATCATGGGCAGCTGAACACTGAAGCTTTCTTT. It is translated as CSARDHGQLNTEAFF.

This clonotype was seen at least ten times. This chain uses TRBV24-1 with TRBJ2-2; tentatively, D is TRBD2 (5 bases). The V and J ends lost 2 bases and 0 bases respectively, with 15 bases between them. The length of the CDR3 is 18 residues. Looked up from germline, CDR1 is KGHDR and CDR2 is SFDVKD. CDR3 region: CATSDSPGGPANTGELFF. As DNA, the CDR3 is TGTGCCACCAGTGATTCCCCCGGCGGGCCCGCGAACACCGGGGAGCTGTTTTTT.

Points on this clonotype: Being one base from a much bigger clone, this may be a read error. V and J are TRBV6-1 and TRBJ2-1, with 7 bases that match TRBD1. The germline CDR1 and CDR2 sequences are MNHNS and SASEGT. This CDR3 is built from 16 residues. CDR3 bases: TGTGCCAGCAGTCTTAAGGGGGCAAGAACCTACAATGAGCAGCTCTTC. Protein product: CASSLKGARTYNEQLF.

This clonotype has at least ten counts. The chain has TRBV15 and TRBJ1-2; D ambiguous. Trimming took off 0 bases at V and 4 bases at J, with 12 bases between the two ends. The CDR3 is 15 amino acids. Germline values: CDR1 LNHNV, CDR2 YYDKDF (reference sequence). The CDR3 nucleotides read TGTGCCACCAGCAGAGATCTGGGGAGAAGCTATGGCTACACCTTC. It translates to CATSRDLGRSYGYTF. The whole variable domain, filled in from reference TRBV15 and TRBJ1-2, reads DAMVIQNPRYQVTQFGKPVTLSCSQTLNHNVMYWYQQKSSQAPKLLFHYYDKDFNNEADTPDNFQSRRPNTSFCFLDIRSPGLGDTAMYLCATSRDLGRSYGYTFGSGTRLTVV.

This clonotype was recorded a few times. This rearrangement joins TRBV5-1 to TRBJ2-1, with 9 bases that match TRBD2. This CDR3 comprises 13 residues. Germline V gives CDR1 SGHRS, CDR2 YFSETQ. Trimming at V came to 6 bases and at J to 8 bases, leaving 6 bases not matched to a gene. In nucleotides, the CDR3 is TGCGCCAGCAAGGGGACTAGCCTCGATGAGCAGTTCTTC. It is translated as CASKGTSLDEQFF.

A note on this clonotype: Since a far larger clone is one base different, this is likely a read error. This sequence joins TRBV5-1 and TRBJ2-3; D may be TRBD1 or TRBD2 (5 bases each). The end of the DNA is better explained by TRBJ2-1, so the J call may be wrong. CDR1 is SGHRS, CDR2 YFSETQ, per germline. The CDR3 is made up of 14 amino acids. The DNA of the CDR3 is TGCCCCAGCAGCTTGGAGGCAGGGTTCGATGAGCAGTTCTTC. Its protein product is CPSSLEAGFDEQFF.

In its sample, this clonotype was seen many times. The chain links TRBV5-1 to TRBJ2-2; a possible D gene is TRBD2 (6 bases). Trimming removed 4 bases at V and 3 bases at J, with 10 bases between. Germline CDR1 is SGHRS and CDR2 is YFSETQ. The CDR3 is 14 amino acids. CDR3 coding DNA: TGCGCCAGCAGCGCGGGACGGCACACCGGGGAGCTGTTTTTT. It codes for CASSAGRHTGELFF.

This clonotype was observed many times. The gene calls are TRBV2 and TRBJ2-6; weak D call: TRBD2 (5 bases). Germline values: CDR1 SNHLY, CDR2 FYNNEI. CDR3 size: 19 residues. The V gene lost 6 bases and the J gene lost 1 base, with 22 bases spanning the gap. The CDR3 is CASRAISASDASGANVLTF. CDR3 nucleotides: TGTGCCAGCAGGGCCATTAGCGCGTCGGATGCTTCTGGGGCCAACGTCCTGACTTTC.

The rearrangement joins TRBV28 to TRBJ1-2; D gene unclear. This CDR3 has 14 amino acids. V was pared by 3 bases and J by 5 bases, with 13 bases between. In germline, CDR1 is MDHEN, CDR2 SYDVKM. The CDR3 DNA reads TGTGCCAGCAGTTTGGATAGGTCCTCTTATGGCTACACCTTC. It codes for CASSLDRSSYGYTF.

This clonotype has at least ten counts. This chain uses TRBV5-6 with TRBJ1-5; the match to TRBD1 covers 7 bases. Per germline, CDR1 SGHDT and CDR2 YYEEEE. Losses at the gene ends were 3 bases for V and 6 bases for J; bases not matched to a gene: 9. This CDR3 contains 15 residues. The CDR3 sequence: CASSWGQREGQPQHF. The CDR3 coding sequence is TGTGCCAGCAGCTGGGGACAGCGCGAGGGTCAGCCCCAGCATTTT.

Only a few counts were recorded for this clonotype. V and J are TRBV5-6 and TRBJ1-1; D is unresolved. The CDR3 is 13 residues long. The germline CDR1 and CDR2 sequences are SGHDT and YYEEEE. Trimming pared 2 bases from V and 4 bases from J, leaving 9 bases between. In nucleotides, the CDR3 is TGTGCCAGCAGCTTATTGACGGGCACTGAAGCTTTCTTT. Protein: CASSLLTGTEAFF.

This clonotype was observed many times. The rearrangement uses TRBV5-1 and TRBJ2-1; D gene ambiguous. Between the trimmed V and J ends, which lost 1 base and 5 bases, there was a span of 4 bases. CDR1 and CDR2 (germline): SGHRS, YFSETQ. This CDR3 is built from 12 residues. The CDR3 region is CASSLSDNEQFF. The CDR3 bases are TGCGCCAGCAGCTTGTCCGACAATGAGCAGTTCTTC.

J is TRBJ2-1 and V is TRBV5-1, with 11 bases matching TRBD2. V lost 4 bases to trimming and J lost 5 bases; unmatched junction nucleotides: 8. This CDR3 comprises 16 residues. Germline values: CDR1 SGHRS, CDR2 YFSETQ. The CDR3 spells CASSLRLAGRDNEQFF. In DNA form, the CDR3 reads TGCGCCAGCAGCCTCAGACTAGCGGGAAGGGACAATGAGCAGTTCTTC.